This entry is about one T cell receptor beta chain. Antigen specificity is unknown. The V and J ends lost 7 bases and 6 bases respectively, with 19 bases between them. The CDR3 runs 13 residues. Germline V gene sequence: CDR1 SQVTM, CDR2 ANQGSEA. The entry originates in a study of cytomegalovirus exposure and HLA in healthy donors. Overall study findings and caveats: Being indistinguishable, some V segments were excluded, TRBV6-2 and TRBV6-3 among them. The classifier, whose performance was assessed in both the original and validation cohorts, reportedly diagnosed cytomegalovirus status with high specificity and sensitivity. Reported findings show TCR beta sequences accurately forecast HLA-A and HLA-B alleles in most subjects.

PCR amplification relied on 60 Vbeta primers (plus 13 Jbeta primers). TCRdb's table, derived via immunoSEQ multiplex PCR, lists solely in-frame clones and lacks some. The sample holds roughly 100,000 clones, approximately 64% seen once. The rearrangement joins TRBV29-1 to TRBJ2-7, with D possibly TRBD2 on 6 matching bases. The clonotype was recovered from a man aged 60 to 75 in good health and CMV-seronegative. Sequences were obtained from PBMCs. The CDR3 nucleotides read TGCAGCGCCGACGCCCGGTTGGGGGGCGAGCAGTACTTC. Protein product: CSADARLGGEQYF.